A single sample gave rise to the 32 T cell receptor beta chains below, sequenced in a study of OX40 agonist ivuxolimab in advanced cancers. Profiled with immunoSEQ multiplex PCR; TCRdb holds only in-frame clones, not every one. This table has around 58,000 clones, around 92% appearing once. Sample: CD4+ or CD8+ T cells sorted from blood, taken in a trial of the OX40 agonist ivuxolimab. The origin of the receptors is an adult with an advanced solid tumor such as melanoma, head and neck, liver or kidney cancer.

The rearrangement links TRBV19 to TRBJ1-1, with unresolved D. Trimming took off 10 bases at V and 7 bases at J, with 13 bases between the two ends. The CDR3 extends over 11 amino acids. Germline V gene sequence: CDR1 LNHDA, CDR2 SQIVND (reference sequence). CDR3 sequence (DNA): TGTGCCACCTCTAACTCAATTGAAGCTTTCTTT. Its translation: CATSNSIEAFF.

The chain uses TRBV4-2 and TRBJ2-5, with 7 bases aligning to TRBD2. CDR1 and CDR2 from the germline V gene are LGHNA and YNFKEQ. V lost 1 base and J lost 3; bases outside the gene matches: 5. This CDR3 is built from 15 residues. CDR3 residues: CASSQALAGEETQYF. Here the CDR3 DNA reads TGTGCCAGCAGCCAAGCTTTGGCGGGAGAAGAGACCCAGTACTTC.

The rearrangement links TRBV27 to TRBJ2-2, with D unresolved. CDR3 length: 14 residues. V was cut by 2 bases and J by 0 bases, with 4 bases left in between. CDR1 and CDR2 (germline): MNHEY, SMNVEV (reference sequence). The CDR3 here is CASSLAANTGELFF. CDR3 in DNA: TGTGCCAGCAGTTTAGCAGCGAACACCGGGGAGCTGTTTTTT.

V and J are TRBV9 and TRBJ2-1; D is tentatively TRBD1 or TRBD2 (5 bases each). V dropped 0 bases and J dropped 4 bases, with 11 bases sitting between them. This CDR3 contains 15 residues. Germline V gene lookup returns CDR1 SGDLS and CDR2 YYNGEE. CDR3: CASSVEGTEYNEQFF. CDR3 sequence (DNA): TGTGCCAGCAGCGTAGAAGGGACCGAATACAATGAGCAGTTCTTC.

The chain combines TRBV5-1 with TRBJ2-3, with D possibly being TRBD2 (5 bases). Germline CDR1 is SGHRS and CDR2 is YFSETQ. The V end was cut by 0 bases, the J end by 1 base, with 15 bases between. The CDR3 loop spans 17 amino acids. The CDR3 nucleotides are TGCGCCAGCAGCTTGGCCGGGTCCCAAGCGGGCACAGATACGCAGTATTTT. It specifies CASSLAGSQAGTDTQYF.

V gene TRBV27 combines with J gene TRBJ2-1, with D perhaps TRBD2 (5 bases). Germline V CDR1 and CDR2: MNHEY, SMNVEV (reference sequence). The CDR3 totals 15 residues. V lost 3 bases, J lost 4 bases, and 13 bases lay in between. This CDR3 reads CASSLVGAWYNEQFF. CDR3 sequence (DNA): TGTGCCAGCAGTTTGGTGGGAGCGTGGTACAATGAGCAGTTCTTC.

This clone was seen a single time. The chain employs TRBV7-2 and TRBJ2-7, with 16 positions matching TRBD2. The V gene's germline CDR1 is SGHTA and CDR2 FQGNSA. V lost 5 bases and J lost 0; bases outside the gene matches: 7. The CDR3 extends over 18 amino acids. As DNA, the CDR3 is TGTGCCAGCAGCCCCGGGACTAGCGGGAGGGACAGCTCCTACGAGCAGTACTTC. This codes for CASSPGTSGRDSSYEQYF.

This clone was seen once. The chain joins TRBV30 to TRBJ2-1; 11 nucleotides align to TRBD2. Germline V lookup: CDR1 GTSNPN, CDR2 SVGIG (reference sequence). The J segment lost 7 bases and the V segment lost 8 bases, leaving 13 bases of the junction unmatched. The CDR3 loop spans 15 amino acids. Here the CDR3 reads CAGINSGRALNEQFF. As DNA, the CDR3 is TGTGCCGGAATTAATAGCGGGAGGGCCCTTAATGAGCAGTTCTTC.

The gene calls are TRBV4-3 and TRBJ1-2; D is perhaps TRBD1 (6 bases). CDR1 LGHNA and CDR2 YSLEER come from the germline V gene. The V gene lost 1 base and the J gene lost 4 bases, with 13 bases spanning the gap. The CDR3 runs to 15 residues. Written as DNA, the CDR3 is TGCGCCAGCAGCCAAGGTACGGGGGGCGCCTATGGCTACACCTTC. Protein sequence: CASSQGTGGAYGYTF.

The chain has TRBV10-3 and TRBJ1-6; D is ambiguous. Looked up from germline, CDR1 is ENHRY and CDR2 is SYGVKD. V was clipped by 10 bases and J by 5 bases, with 12 bases between them. This CDR3 region has 13 residues. CDR3 protein: CATHTENNSPLHF. For the CDR3, the DNA is TGTGCCACCCACACAGAAAATAATTCACCCCTCCACTTT.

This clone came up once. The gene calls are TRBV28 and TRBJ1-1; the D gene is possibly TRBD1 (6 bases). The CDR3 contains 16 residues. CDR1 and CDR2 from the germline V gene are MDHEN and SYDVKM. V lost 6 bases to trimming and J lost 1 base, with 18 bases between them. The CDR3 reads CASSQELGQPNTEAFF. Written as DNA, the CDR3 is TGTGCCAGCAGCCAGGAGCTGGGACAACCGAACACTGAAGCTTTCTTT. The full variable domain, with the rest looked up from reference TRBV28 and TRBJ1-1, is DVKVTQSSRYLVKRTGEKVFLECVQDMDHENMFWYRQDPGLGLRLIYFSYDVKMKEKGDIPEGYSVSREKKERFSLILESASTNQTSMYLCASSQELGQPNTEAFFGQGTRLTVV.

The rearrangement uses TRBV10-3 and TRBJ1-2; D perhaps matches TRBD1 (5 bases). Germline lookup yields CDR1 ENHRY and CDR2 SYGVKD. This CDR3 comprises 16 residues. Trimming removed 0 bases at V and 0 bases at J, with 11 bases between. CDR3 bases: TGTGCCATCAGTGAGTCGGCCCAGGGAGCTAACTATGGCTACACCTTC. Amino acids: CAISESAQGANYGYTF.

The genes are TRBV11-3 and TRBJ1-2; the D gene is possibly TRBD1 (5 bases). This CDR3 has 13 residues. Trimming removed 5 bases from V and 4 bases from J, with 11 bases in between. From germline, CDR1 is SGHNT and CDR2 YENEEA. DNA of the CDR3: TGTGCCAGCAGCAGGACGGGGGGCTATGGCTACACCTTC. Its translation is CASSRTGGYGYTF.

V is TRBV29-1 and J is TRBJ2-1; TRBD2 aligns across 8 bases. This CDR3 region has 15 residues. The junction had 7 bases not matched to a gene; V was cut back by 4 bases and J by 2 bases. The germline gives CDR1 SQVTM, CDR2 ANQGSEA. CDR3 amino acids: CSVVGGAGAYNEQFF. The CDR3 nucleotides are TGCAGCGTTGTAGGCGGAGCGGGGGCCTACAATGAGCAGTTCTTC.

The chain has TRBV7-9 and TRBJ2-1; possibly TRBD2 for D (6 bases). The germline V and J ends were trimmed by 8 bases and 8 bases, with 25 bases remaining between them. Germline assignment: CDR1 SEHNR and CDR2 FQNEAQ (reference sequence). There are 16 residues in the CDR3. For the CDR3, the DNA is TGTGCCAGCGCCGTTCGTTCGGGGGAGATGGGAGATGAGCAGTTCTTC. This codes for CASAVRSGEMGDEQFF.

This clone was picked up a small number of times. The chain has TRBV19 and TRBJ2-6, with D hard to call. The CDR3 contains 15 residues. Germline CDR1 is LNHDA and CDR2 is SQIVND (reference sequence). V was shortened by 2 bases and J by 0 bases, with 5 bases between the two germline ends. The CDR3 spells CASSIWSSGANVLTF. As DNA, the CDR3 is TGTGCCAGTAGTATATGGAGCTCTGGGGCCAACGTCCTGACTTTC.

This chain uses TRBV29-1 with TRBJ2-1; TRBD2 agrees at 11 bases. CDR1 SQVTM and CDR2 ANQGSEA come from the germline V gene. This CDR3 is built from 14 residues. V shed 5 bases, J shed 10 bases, and the junction held 10 bases outside the gene matches. As DNA, the CDR3 is TGCAGCGTTTTTGGACTAGCGGGTATTCGGGAGCAGTTCTTC. Residues: CSVFGLAGIREQFF.

The rearrangement uses TRBV27 and TRBJ2-7; no firm D call. V lost 3 bases and J lost 4, with 7 bases in between. Germline CDR1 reads MNHEY; CDR2 reads SMNVEV (reference sequence). This CDR3 is built from 12 residues. The CDR3 spells CASSLLGYEQYF. CDR3 coding DNA: TGTGCCAGCAGTTTGCTTGGGTACGAGCAGTACTTC.

The J gene is TRBJ2-2, the V gene TRBV30; 14 nucleotides agree with TRBD2. The germline V gene encodes CDR1 GTSNPN and CDR2 SVGIG (reference sequence). This CDR3 spans 19 amino acids. The junction had 7 bases not matched to a gene; V was cut back by 0 bases and J by 1 base. CDR3 DNA: TGTGCCTGGAGTGTAGAGCCGGGACTAGCGGGAGTGAACACCGGGGAGCTGTTTTTT. It codes for CAWSVEPGLAGVNTGELFF. The variable domain in full, with the rest retrieved from reference TRBV30 and TRBJ2-2, is SQTIHQWPATLVQPVGSPLSLECTVEGTSNPNLYWYRQAAGRGLQLLFYSVGIGQISSEVPQNLSASRPQDRQFILSSKKLLLSDSGFYLCAWSVEPGLAGVNTGELFFGEGSRLTVL.

The chain couples TRBV2 to TRBJ2-4, with a possible D match to TRBD1 (5 bases). Trimming pared 4 bases from V and 2 bases from J, leaving 15 bases between. The CDR3 is made up of 16 amino acids. The germline V gene has CDR1 SNHLY and CDR2 FYNNEI. The CDR3 protein is CASSAPLTDPKNIQYF. CDR3 nucleotide sequence: TGTGCCAGCAGTGCCCCCCTGACAGATCCCAAAAACATTCAGTACTTC.

This clone occurred once. The V call is TRBV19, the J call TRBJ2-1, with D tentatively TRBD1 (6 bases). V lost 5 bases to trimming and J lost 0 bases, with 14 bases between them. This CDR3 has 16 amino acids. Per germline, CDR1 LNHDA and CDR2 SQIVND (reference sequence). The CDR3 here is CASSFTQGSSYNEQFF. CDR3 sequence (DNA): TGTGCCAGTAGTTTCACTCAGGGGAGCTCCTACAATGAGCAGTTCTTC.

The chain employs TRBV15 and TRBJ2-7; the match to TRBD2 covers 7 bases. The CDR3 extends over 14 amino acids. Germline V lookup: CDR1 LNHNV, CDR2 YYDKDF (reference sequence). With 5 bases clipped from V and 0 bases from J, the junction kept 4 bases outside the gene matches. The CDR3 DNA sequence: TGTGCCACCAGCGCCCGGGACTACTCCTACGAGCAGTACTTC. Translated, it gives CATSARDYSYEQYF.

Only one count was recorded for this clone. V gene TRBV5-1 combines with J gene TRBJ2-2, with D possibly matching TRBD2 (5 bases). The CDR3 covers 15 residues. Germline V CDR1 and CDR2: SGHRS, YFSETQ. The V gene lost 0 bases and the J gene lost 6 bases, with 12 bases spanning the gap. The CDR3 DNA reads TGCGCCAGCAGCTTGGATTCGGGGTACCCCGGGGAGCTGTTTTTT. Translation gives CASSLDSGYPGELFF.

The V gene is TRBV2, the J gene TRBJ2-2; 11 bases map to TRBD2. Unmatched junction bases numbered 11, after V lost 5 bases and J lost 0 bases. This CDR3 is 19 amino acids long. Looked up from germline, CDR1 is SNHLY and CDR2 is FYNNEI. This CDR3 reads CASSPWTSGRGPNTGELFF. Written as DNA, the CDR3 is TGTGCCAGCAGTCCTTGGACTAGCGGGCGTGGTCCGAACACCGGGGAGCTGTTTTTT.

A single count supports this clone. This chain connects TRBV28 to TRBJ2-4; 7 bases fit TRBD1. The CDR3 length is 17 residues. Germline V gene data show CDR1 as MDHEN and CDR2 as SYDVKM. With V trimmed by 5 bases and J by 0 bases, 10 bases remained unmatched. CDR3 protein: CASSPPGQAVAKNIQYF. Here the CDR3 DNA reads TGTGCCAGCAGTCCCCCCGGACAGGCGGTAGCCAAAAACATTCAGTACTTC.

V is TRBV9 and J is TRBJ2-7; perhaps TRBD2 as D (6 bases). V was pared by 0 bases and J by 0 bases, with 10 bases between. Per the germline V gene, CDR1 is SGDLS and CDR2 is YYNGEE. CDR3 size: 15 residues. The CDR3 nucleotides read TGTGCCAGCAGCGTAGGCGGGACCCCCTCCTACGAGCAGTACTTC. This encodes CASSVGGTPSYEQYF.

This chain links TRBV2 with TRBJ1-3; perhaps TRBD1 as D (5 bases). This CDR3 contains 17 residues. The V and J ends lost 8 bases and 0 bases respectively, with 20 bases between them. Germline V gives CDR1 SNHLY, CDR2 FYNNEI. The CDR3 spells CASVDRTSGDSGNTIYF. The CDR3 region has the DNA TGTGCCAGCGTAGACAGAACTTCAGGAGACTCTGGAAACACCATATATTTT.

The chain has TRBV7-2 and TRBJ2-1, with TRBD2 as a possible D gene (7 bases). The CDR3 covers 19 residues. Germline V gives CDR1 SGHTA, CDR2 FQGNSA. With 1 base removed from V and 2 bases from J, the gap between germline ends came to 21 bases. CDR3 amino acids: CASSLDALGKGGTYNEQFF. The CDR3, as DNA: TGTGCCAGCAGCTTAGATGCATTGGGGAAGGGGGGGACCTACAATGAGCAGTTCTTC.

The chain combines TRBV10-1 with TRBJ2-3, with a weak D call TRBD2 (5 bases). The germline V gene has CDR1 WNHNN and CDR2 SYGVQD (reference sequence). The CDR3 has 14 residues. The V end was cut by 2 bases, the J end by 2 bases, with 8 bases between. CDR3: CASSEGGSTDTQYF. The CDR3 coding sequence is TGCGCCAGCAGTGAGGGAGGCTCCACAGATACGCAGTATTTT.

V and J are TRBV13 and TRBJ2-5; D perhaps matches TRBD1 (5 bases). Trimming took 0 bases from V and 5 from J, leaving 13 bases between them. CDR1 is PRHDT, CDR2 FYEKMQ, per germline (reference sequence). The CDR3 extends over 15 amino acids. The DNA for the CDR3 is TGTGCCAGCAGCTTAGGCCTTGGGGCGTTGGAGACCCAGTACTTC. It codes for CASSLGLGALETQYF. Full variable domain (outside the CDR3, taken from reference TRBV13 and TRBJ2-5): AAGVIQSPRHLIKEKRETATLKCYPIPRHDTVYWYQQGPGQDPQFLISFYEKMQSDKGSIPDRFSAQQFSDYHSELNMSSLELGDSALYFCASSLGLGALETQYFGPGTRLLVL.

Written as DNA, the CDR3 is TGTGCCAGCAGTTCCGGGACAGGGGTGGACTATGGCTACACCTTC. Translating gives CASSSGTGVDYGYTF. This chain links TRBV27 with TRBJ1-2; 10 positions agree with TRBD1. Per the germline V gene, CDR1 is MNHEY and CDR2 is SMNVEV (reference sequence). This CDR3 is built from 15 residues. The V segment lost 4 bases and the J segment 3 bases; nucleotides outside the gene matches: 5.

The chain carries TRBV14 and TRBJ2-7, with 8 bases matching TRBD1. With V trimmed by 1 base and J by 7 bases, 9 bases remained unmatched. Germline CDR1 is SGHDN and CDR2 is FVKESK. The CDR3 is 15 amino acids. Here the CDR3 DNA reads TGTGCCAGCAGCCAAGGCAGGGGGCTAACGAGGGAGCAGTACTTC. Its protein product is CASSQGRGLTREQYF. Together with reference TRBV14 and TRBJ2-7, the CDR3 gives the full variable domain: EAGVTQFPSHSVIEKGQTVTLRCDPISGHDNLYWYRRVMGKEIKFLLHFVKESKQDESGMPNNRFLAERTGGTYSTLKVQPAELEDSGVYFCASSQGRGLTREQYFGPGTRLTVT.